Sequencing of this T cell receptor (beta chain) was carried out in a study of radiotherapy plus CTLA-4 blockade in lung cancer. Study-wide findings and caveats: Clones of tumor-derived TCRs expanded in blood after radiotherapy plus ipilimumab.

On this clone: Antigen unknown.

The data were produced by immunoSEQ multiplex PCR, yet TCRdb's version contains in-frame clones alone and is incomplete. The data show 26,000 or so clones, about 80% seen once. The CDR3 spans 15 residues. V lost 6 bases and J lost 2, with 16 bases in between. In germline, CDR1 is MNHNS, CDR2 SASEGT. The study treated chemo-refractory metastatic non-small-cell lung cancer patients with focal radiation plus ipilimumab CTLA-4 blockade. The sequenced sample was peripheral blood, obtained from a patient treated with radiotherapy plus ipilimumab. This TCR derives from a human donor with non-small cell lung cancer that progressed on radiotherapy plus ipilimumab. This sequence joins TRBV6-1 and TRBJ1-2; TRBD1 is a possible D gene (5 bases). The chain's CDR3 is CASSDTLRDNYGYTF. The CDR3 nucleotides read TGTGCCAGCAGCGACACCCTCCGGGACAACTATGGCTACACCTTC.